The 5 T cell receptor beta chains reported below all come from one sample, sequenced in a study of Ad26.COV2.S vaccination and SARS-CoV-2 variants. Specified treatment: 19 received Ad26.COV2.S at low or high dose, single or two shots; 5 received placebo; per-sample allocation not given. Collection of the samples took place on day 63 after the first injection of vaccine or placebo. The data were produced by immunoSEQ multiplex PCR, yet TCRdb's version contains in-frame clones alone and is incomplete. The table has some 270,000 clones, around 88% seen once. The source material was peripheral blood, sampled in a trial of Ad26.COV2.S vaccine versus placebo. The receptor source for this set is a person between 18 and 65 years old who received the Ad26.COV2.S COVID-19 vaccine or a placebo.

The rearrangement uses TRBV5-1 and TRBJ1-2; 10 bases are shared with TRBD1. Germline V gene data show CDR1 as SGHRS and CDR2 as YFSETQ. The trim removed 4 bases at V and 1 base at J, leaving 7 bases unmatched. The CDR3 has 16 amino acids. The chain's CDR3 is CASSQSRDRGNYGYTF. The CDR3 bases are TGCGCCAGCAGCCAGTCCCGGGACAGGGGTAACTATGGCTACACCTTC. The entire variable domain, with the rest obtained from reference TRBV5-1 and TRBJ1-2, is as follows: KAGVTQTPRYLIKTRGQQVTLSCSPISGHRSVSWYQQTPGQGLQFLFEYFSETQRNKGNFPGRFSGRQFSNSRSEMNVSTLELGDSALYLCASSQSRDRGNYGYTFGSGTRLTVV.

This chain joins TRBV27 and TRBJ1-4; perhaps TRBD1 as D (6 bases). The CDR3 sequence is 15 residues long. Germline V gene lookup returns CDR1 MNHEY and CDR2 SMNVEV (reference sequence). V was clipped by 4 bases and J by 8 bases, with 17 bases between them. This CDR3 reads CASSYLGGGEEKLFF. As DNA, the CDR3 is TGTGCCAGCAGTTACCTCGGCGGGGGCGAGGAAAAACTGTTTTTT.

The chain couples TRBV7-9 to TRBJ1-5; 9 bases agree with TRBD1. This CDR3 has 15 amino acids. The V gene end was trimmed by 4 bases and the J gene end by 2 bases; junction bases not matched to a gene: 3. Per germline, CDR1 SEHNR and CDR2 FQNEAQ (reference sequence). The CDR3 spells CASSSTGGGNQPQHF. CDR3 in DNA: TGTGCCAGCAGCTCGACAGGGGGTGGCAATCAGCCCCAGCATTTT. The variable domain in full, with the rest retrieved from reference TRBV7-9 and TRBJ1-5, is DTGVSQNPRHKITKRGQNVTFRCDPISEHNRLYWYRQTLGQGPEFLTYFQNEAQLEKSRLLSDRFSAERPKGSFSTLEIQRTEQGDSAMYLCASSSTGGGNQPQHFGDGTRLSIL.

The V call is TRBV6-5, the J call TRBJ2-1; TRBD1 matches 7 bases. Losses at the gene ends were 6 bases for V and 1 base for J; bases not matched to a gene: 6. Germline V gene lookup returns CDR1 MNHEY and CDR2 SVGAGI. The CDR3 covers 15 residues. The CDR3 DNA sequence: TGTGCCAGCAGATCGGACAGGTCGTCCTACAATGAGCAGTTCTTC. This sequence encodes CASRSDRSSYNEQFF.

V gene TRBV11-2 combines with J gene TRBJ2-7, with D possibly matching TRBD1 (6 bases). Trimming removed 5 bases from V and 5 bases from J, with 19 bases in between. The CDR3 runs 15 residues. The V gene's germline CDR1 is SGHAT and CDR2 FQNNGV. The CDR3: CASSHFSGARNEQYF. CDR3 nucleotides: TGTGCCAGCAGCCACTTTTCAGGGGCTCGTAACGAGCAGTACTTC.